The source of this T cell receptor (beta chain) is a study of cytomegalovirus exposure and HLA in healthy donors. Between the trimmed V and J ends, which lost 4 bases and 1 base, there was a span of 7 bases. The CDR3 sequence is 13 residues long. Germline V gives CDR1 SNHLY, CDR2 FYNNEI. Use of 60 Vbeta and 13 Jbeta primers characterized the PCR. Assay used: immunoSEQ multiplex PCR; TCRdb lists only in-frame clones, some missing. Of under 140,000 clones listed, approximately 79% are singletons. This clonotype was sampled from a man aged 25 to 45 in good health and CMV-seropositive. Sequenced input: PBMCs. The V call is TRBV2, the J call TRBJ1-1; D is undetermined. CDR3 region: CASSVLGNTEAFF. The CDR3 DNA sequence: TGTGCCAGCAGTGTTCTCGGGAACACTGAAGCTTTCTTT.